These 27 T cell receptor beta chains share one sample of origin, sequenced in a study of OX40 agonist ivuxolimab in advanced cancers. Profiling relied on immunoSEQ multiplex PCR, and the TCRdb table lists in-frame clones only, not all of them. The sample lists 45,000 or so clones, about 89% occurring once. The sample consisted of CD4+ or CD8+ T cells sorted from blood, taken in a trial of the OX40 agonist ivuxolimab. Every receptor here comes from an adult with an advanced solid tumor such as melanoma, head and neck, liver or kidney cancer.

The rearrangement joins TRBV14 to TRBJ1-1, with a weak D call TRBD1 (6 bases). Germline V gives CDR1 SGHDN, CDR2 FVKESK. There are 17 residues in the CDR3. V lost 1 base and J lost 3, with 18 bases in between. CDR3 protein: CASSQVWQGIADTEAFF. DNA for the CDR3: TGTGCCAGCAGCCAAGTGTGGCAGGGGATAGCAGACACTGAAGCTTTCTTT.

This chain connects TRBV27 to TRBJ1-4; 7 bases match TRBD1. The germline CDR1 and CDR2 sequences are MNHEY and SMNVEV (reference sequence). J was trimmed by 4 bases and V by 5 bases; bases with no gene match: 10. The CDR3 sequence is 16 residues long. DNA of the CDR3: TGTGCCAGCAGTACCCGACAGGGCCCGGGTAATGAAAAACTGTTTTTT. Protein: CASSTRQGPGNEKLFF.

This clone was observed once. V and J are TRBV7-8 and TRBJ2-5, with D uncertain. This CDR3 contains 13 residues. Germline assignment: CDR1 SGHVS and CDR2 FQNEAQ. The V end lost 1 base, the J end lost 3 bases, and 6 bases lay between the germline ends. The CDR3 region is CASSLVLKETQYF. Here the CDR3 DNA reads TGTGCCAGCAGCTTAGTGCTAAAAGAGACCCAGTACTTC.

V and J are TRBV19 and TRBJ2-7; 7 bases agree with TRBD2. This CDR3 is built from 14 residues. The germline gives CDR1 LNHDA, CDR2 SQIVND (reference sequence). The trim removed 3 bases at V and 2 bases at J, leaving 4 bases unmatched. The CDR3 region has the DNA TGTGCCAGTAGTATGGGGAGGGGTCCCTACGAGCAGTACTTC. Protein sequence: CASSMGRGPYEQYF.

CDR3 DNA sequence: TGTGCCAGCACCCTTCCTTCTAGCGGTAACACCGGGGAGCTGTTTTTT. Translation: CASTLPSSGNTGELFF. The V and J genes are TRBV7-9 and TRBJ2-2, with 7 bases lining up with TRBD2. This CDR3 has 16 residues. Trimming took 7 bases from V and 2 from J; bases not matched to a gene: 10. Germline V lookup: CDR1 SEHNR, CDR2 FQNEAQ (reference sequence). Complete variable domain (other parts from reference TRBV7-9 and TRBJ2-2): DTGVSQNPRHKITKRGQNVTFRCDPISEHNRLYWYRQTLGQGPEFLTYFQNEAQLEKSRLLSDRFSAERPKGSFSTLEIQRTEQGDSAMYLCASTLPSSGNTGELFFGEGSRLTVL.

The chain combines TRBV12-5 with TRBJ2-5; D is perhaps TRBD1 or TRBD2 (7 bases each). Germline values: CDR1 LGHNT, CDR2 FRNRAP. The CDR3 totals 20 residues. V was shortened by 0 bases and J by 1 base, with 24 bases between the two germline ends. The DNA of the CDR3 is TGTGCTAGTGGTTTGGTCCACCTAGCGGAGGGGGCCCATTTCCAAGAGACCCAGTACTTC. Translation: CASGLVHLAEGAHFQETQYF.

V usage is TRBV2 and J usage is TRBJ2-1; a weak D match, TRBD2 (6 bases). The CDR3 loop spans 13 amino acids. Germline V gives CDR1 SNHLY, CDR2 FYNNEI. V lost 6 bases and J lost 8, with 14 bases in between. The CDR3 DNA sequence: TGTGCCAGCAGCGAGGGACTGATCGATGAGCAGTTCTTC. Translation gives CASSEGLIDEQFF.

This chain links TRBV27 with TRBJ1-2, with 8 bases lining up with TRBD1. This CDR3 region has 16 residues. The J segment lost 6 bases and the V segment lost 3 bases, leaving 12 bases of the junction unmatched. From germline, CDR1 is MNHEY and CDR2 SMNVEV (reference sequence). The CDR3 region has the DNA TGTGCCAGCAGTTTGTACTACGGACAGGGTCAAGATGGCTACACCTTC. As protein: CASSLYYGQGQDGYTF.

The chain carries TRBV27 and TRBJ2-1; no reliable D call. Trimming removed 4 bases from V and 2 bases from J, with 9 bases in between. The germline gives CDR1 MNHEY, CDR2 SMNVEV (reference sequence). The CDR3 covers 14 residues. DNA for the CDR3: TGTGCCAGCAGTTCGTACGGGCCCTACAATGAGCAGTTCTTC. This gives the protein CASSSYGPYNEQFF.

The genes are TRBV7-8 and TRBJ2-5, with unresolved D. With 1 base removed from V and 4 bases from J, the gap between germline ends came to 13 bases. CDR1 and CDR2 (germline): SGHVS, FQNEAQ. CDR3 length: 15 amino acids. The CDR3 DNA reads TGTGCCAGCAGCTTAGGTAACTTCGCCGGAGAGACCCAGTACTTC. As protein: CASSLGNFAGETQYF.

The chain recombines TRBV19 with TRBJ1-1; TRBD1 agrees at 8 bases. This CDR3 has 14 amino acids. The trim removed 5 bases at V and 4 bases at J, leaving 6 bases unmatched. Germline CDR1 and CDR2: LNHDA and SQIVND (reference sequence). CDR3 bases: TGTGCCAGTAGTGATGACAGGGGAGGCACTGAAGCTTTCTTT. Encoded protein: CASSDDRGGTEAFF.

The V and J genes are TRBV9 and TRBJ1-1; weak D call: TRBD1 (5 bases). CDR3 size: 14 residues. V was shortened by 2 bases and J by 4 bases, with 12 bases between the two germline ends. The germline V gene has CDR1 SGDLS and CDR2 YYNGEE. The CDR3 here is CASSVAAGGTEAFF. The CDR3 DNA reads TGTGCCAGCAGCGTGGCCGCGGGGGGCACTGAAGCTTTCTTT.

The rearrangement uses TRBV11-2 and TRBJ1-5, with a possible D match to TRBD1 (6 bases). Germline values: CDR1 SGHAT, CDR2 FQNNGV. This CDR3 contains 14 residues. Trimming pared 5 bases from V and 5 bases from J, leaving 13 bases between. CDR3 DNA sequence: TGTGCCAGCAGCACTACAGGGCCCGATCAGCCCCAGCATTTT. Translation: CASSTTGPDQPQHF.

This sequence joins TRBV7-2 and TRBJ2-7, with TRBD2 matching over 10 bases. From germline, CDR1 is SGHTA and CDR2 FQGNSA. After removal of 5 bases from V and 3 bases from J, the junction contained 16 bases not matched to a gene. CDR3 length: 18 residues. The DNA for the CDR3 is TGTGCCAGCAGCCCCCGGGGTGGAGTAGCGGGAGGACGCTACGAGCAGTACTTC. It is translated as CASSPRGGVAGGRYEQYF.

The gene calls are TRBV4-1 and TRBJ1-5, with 7 bases identical to TRBD1. The germline gives CDR1 MGHRA, CDR2 YSYEKL. V lost 2 bases, J lost 5 bases, and 9 bases stayed unmatched. The CDR3 is 16 amino acids. The CDR3 DNA sequence: TGCGCCAGCAGCCAACGTACAGGGGCCAAACATCAGCCCCAGCATTTT. This codes for CASSQRTGAKHQPQHF.

The chain links TRBV5-4 to TRBJ2-7; D is unresolved. CDR1 and CDR2 (germline): SGHNT, YYREEE (reference sequence). The CDR3 sequence is 12 residues long. V lost 9 bases and J lost 5, with 15 bases in between. The CDR3: CATPDGSDEQYF. For the CDR3, the DNA is TGTGCCACCCCTGATGGATCGGACGAGCAGTACTTC. Supplemented by reference TRBV5-4 and TRBJ2-7, the full variable domain reads ETGVTQSPTHLIKTRGQQVTLRCSSQSGHNTVSWYQQALGQGPQFIFQYYREEENGRGNFPPRFSGLQFPNYSSELNVNALELDDSALYLCATPDGSDEQYFGPGTRLTVT.

This chain links TRBV6-5 with TRBJ2-3, with a tentative D call TRBD2 (6 bases). From germline, CDR1 is MNHEY and CDR2 SVGAGI. With 0 bases removed from V and 1 base from J, the gap between germline ends came to 11 bases. CDR3 length equals 16 residues. In nucleotides, the CDR3 is TGTGCCAGCAGTTACTCCAACGGCGGGGGCACAGATACGCAGTATTTT. It is translated as CASSYSNGGGTDTQYF.

V gene TRBV4-1 combines with J gene TRBJ2-7; TRBD2 matches at 11 bases. This CDR3 has 16 amino acids. J was trimmed by 7 bases and V by 4 bases; bases with no gene match: 12. CDR1 and CDR2 from the germline V gene are MGHRA and YSYEKL. The CDR3 protein is CASSPGGLAGGPEQYF. As DNA, the CDR3 is TGCGCCAGCAGCCCAGGAGGCCTAGCGGGAGGACCGGAGCAGTACTTC.

V is TRBV4-1 and J is TRBJ1-1; weak D call: TRBD1 (5 bases). CDR1 and CDR2 from the germline V gene are MGHRA and YSYEKL. The germline V and J ends were trimmed by 1 base and 3 bases, with 12 bases remaining between them. The CDR3 covers 15 residues. This CDR3 is CASSQVSGVDTEAFF. In DNA form, the CDR3 reads TGCGCCAGCAGCCAAGTGTCGGGGGTAGACACTGAAGCTTTCTTT.

This clone was picked up one time. The chain employs TRBV2 and TRBJ2-7; D might be TRBD1 (6 bases). The length of the CDR3 is 17 residues. V was shortened by 5 bases and J by 6 bases, with 26 bases between the two germline ends. CDR1 is SNHLY, CDR2 FYNNEI, per germline. CDR3 loop: CASSTKMRDTVRREQYF. The CDR3 bases are TGTGCCAGCAGTACCAAGATGAGGGACACCGTACGGCGCGAGCAGTACTTC.

In this sample, this clone turned up a few times. The rearrangement uses TRBV4-1 and TRBJ1-4; D unresolved. The V end was cut by 1 base, the J end by 0 bases, with 9 bases between. CDR3 length: 16 amino acids. Germline CDR1 MGHRA, CDR2 YSYEKL. As DNA, the CDR3 is TGCGCCAGCAGCCAAGGAGTCCCCCCAACTAATGAAAAACTGTTTTTT. It encodes CASSQGVPPTNEKLFF.

The rearrangement links TRBV7-9 to TRBJ2-5; the D gene is possibly TRBD2 (6 bases). Trimming stripped 5 bases from V and 5 bases from J, with 21 bases between. Looked up from germline, CDR1 is SEHNR and CDR2 is FQNEAQ (reference sequence). The CDR3 is made up of 16 amino acids. The CDR3 region has the DNA TGTGCCAGCAGCGCGACAGCTTCGCGGGACCGGGAGACCCAGTACTTC. It codes for CASSATASRDRETQYF.

The V and J genes are TRBV9 and TRBJ2-1; possibly TRBD1 or TRBD2 for D (5 bases each). The CDR3 extends over 17 amino acids. CDR1 is SGDLS, CDR2 YYNGEE, per germline. V lost 4 bases and J 0 bases, leaving 17 bases between the germline ends. The CDR3 DNA follows: TGTGCCAGCAGCCCCGGGGACGCCCTGAGCTCCTACAATGAGCAGTTCTTC. Translating it yields CASSPGDALSSYNEQFF.

V is TRBV5-6 and J is TRBJ2-5; 8 bases agree with TRBD1. The germline V gene has CDR1 SGHDT and CDR2 YYEEEE. The J segment lost 4 bases and the V segment lost 4 bases, leaving 12 bases of the junction unmatched. This CDR3 has 16 amino acids. In DNA, the CDR3 is TGTGCCAGCAGCCCCCGCCCAGGGGGCTACCGAGAGACCCAGTACTTC. Its protein is CASSPRPGGYRETQYF.

J is TRBJ2-1 and V is TRBV5-4, with unresolved D. The germline gives CDR1 SGHNT, CDR2 YYREEE (reference sequence). This CDR3 has 14 amino acids. The V and J ends lost 0 bases and 6 bases respectively, with 10 bases between them. This CDR3 is CASSLEVPLNEQFF. CDR3 nucleotides: TGTGCCAGCAGCTTGGAGGTCCCCCTCAATGAGCAGTTCTTC.

This chain joins TRBV7-9 and TRBJ1-5, with a tentative D call TRBD1 (5 bases). This CDR3 contains 13 residues. With 6 bases removed from V and 3 bases from J, the gap between germline ends came to 9 bases. Germline V gives CDR1 SEHNR, CDR2 FQNEAQ (reference sequence). The CDR3 spells CASSSGHNQPQHF. In DNA, the CDR3 is TGTGCCAGCAGTTCAGGACACAATCAGCCCCAGCATTTT. The entire variable domain, with the rest obtained from reference TRBV7-9 and TRBJ1-5, is as follows: DTGVSQNPRHKITKRGQNVTFRCDPISEHNRLYWYRQTLGQGPEFLTYFQNEAQLEKSRLLSDRFSAERPKGSFSTLEIQRTEQGDSAMYLCASSSGHNQPQHFGDGTRLSIL.

This clone appeared a single time. J is TRBJ2-7 and V is TRBV10-2; D ambiguous. Looked up from germline, CDR1 is WSHSY and CDR2 is SAAADI. V was cut by 2 bases and J by 1 base, with 3 bases left in between. The length of the CDR3 is 12 residues. This CDR3 reads CASSEGSYEQYF. CDR3 in DNA: TGCGCCAGCAGTGAGGGGTCCTACGAGCAGTACTTC.